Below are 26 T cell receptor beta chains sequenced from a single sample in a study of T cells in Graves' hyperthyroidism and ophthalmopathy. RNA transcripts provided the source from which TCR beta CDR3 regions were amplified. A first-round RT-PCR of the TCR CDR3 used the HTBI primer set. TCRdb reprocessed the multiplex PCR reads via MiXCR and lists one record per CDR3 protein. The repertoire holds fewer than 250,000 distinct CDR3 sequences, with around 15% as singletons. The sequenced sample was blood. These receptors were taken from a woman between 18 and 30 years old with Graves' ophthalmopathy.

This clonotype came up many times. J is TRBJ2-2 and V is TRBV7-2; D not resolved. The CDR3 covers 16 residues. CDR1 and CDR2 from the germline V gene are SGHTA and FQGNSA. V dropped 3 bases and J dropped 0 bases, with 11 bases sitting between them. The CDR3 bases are TGTGCCAGCAGCTTGGAGAAAAGAGCGAACACCGGGGAGCTGTTTTTT. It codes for CASSLEKRANTGELFF.

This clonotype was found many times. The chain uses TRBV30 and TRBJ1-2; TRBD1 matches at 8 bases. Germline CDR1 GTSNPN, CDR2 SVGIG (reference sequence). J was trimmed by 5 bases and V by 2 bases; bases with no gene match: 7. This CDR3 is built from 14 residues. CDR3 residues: CAWSTRTGPYGYTF. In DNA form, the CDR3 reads TGTGCCTGGAGTACTCGGACAGGGCCTTATGGCTACACCTTC.

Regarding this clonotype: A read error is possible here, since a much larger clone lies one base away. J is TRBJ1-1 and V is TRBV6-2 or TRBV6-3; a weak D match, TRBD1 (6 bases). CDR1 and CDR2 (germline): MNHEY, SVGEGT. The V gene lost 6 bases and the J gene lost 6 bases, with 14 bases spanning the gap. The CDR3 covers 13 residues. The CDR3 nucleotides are TGTGCCAGCAGCACGTACGAGGGGGCTGAAGCTTTCTTT. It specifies CASSTYEGAEAFF.

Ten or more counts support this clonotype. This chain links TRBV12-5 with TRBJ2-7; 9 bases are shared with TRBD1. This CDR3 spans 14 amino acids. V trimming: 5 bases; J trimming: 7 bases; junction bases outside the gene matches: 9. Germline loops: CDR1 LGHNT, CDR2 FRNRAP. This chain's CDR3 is CASGPGTGIQEQYF. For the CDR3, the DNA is TGTGCTAGTGGTCCCGGGACAGGGATTCAAGAGCAGTACTTC.

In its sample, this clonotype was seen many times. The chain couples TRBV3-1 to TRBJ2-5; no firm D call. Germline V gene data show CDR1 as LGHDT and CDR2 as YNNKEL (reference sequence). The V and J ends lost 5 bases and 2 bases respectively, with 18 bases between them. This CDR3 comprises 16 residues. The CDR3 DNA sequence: TGTGCCAGCAGCGACGATATGGTGGGGATTCAAGAGACCCAGTACTTC. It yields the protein CASSDDMVGIQETQYF.

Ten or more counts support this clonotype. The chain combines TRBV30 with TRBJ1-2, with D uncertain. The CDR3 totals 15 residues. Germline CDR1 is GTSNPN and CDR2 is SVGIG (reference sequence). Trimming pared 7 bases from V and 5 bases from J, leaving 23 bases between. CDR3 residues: CAFISGSGSVYGYTF. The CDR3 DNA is TGTGCCTTCATATCGGGGTCGGGATCCGTTTATGGCTACACCTTC. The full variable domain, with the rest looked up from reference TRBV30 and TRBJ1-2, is SQTIHQWPATLVQPVGSPLSLECTVEGTSNPNLYWYRQAAGRGLQLLFYSVGIGQISSEVPQNLSASRPQDRQFILSSKKLLLSDSGFYLCAFISGSGSVYGYTFGSGTRLTVV.

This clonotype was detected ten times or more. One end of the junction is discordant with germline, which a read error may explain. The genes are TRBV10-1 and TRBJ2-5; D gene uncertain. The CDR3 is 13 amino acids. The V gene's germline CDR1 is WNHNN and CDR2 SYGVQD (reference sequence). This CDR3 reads CASSESGPEAQYF. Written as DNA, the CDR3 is TGCGCCAGCAGTGAATCCGGCCCAGAGGCCCAGTACTTC.

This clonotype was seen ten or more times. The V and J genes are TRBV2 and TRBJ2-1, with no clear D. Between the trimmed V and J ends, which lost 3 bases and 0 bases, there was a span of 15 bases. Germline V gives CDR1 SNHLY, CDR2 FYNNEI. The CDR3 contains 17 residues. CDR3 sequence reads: CASSEDLRLRSYNEQFF. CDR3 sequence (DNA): TGTGCCAGCAGTGAGGATCTTAGGCTACGCTCCTACAATGAGCAGTTCTTC. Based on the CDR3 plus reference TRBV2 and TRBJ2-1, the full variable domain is EPEVTQTPSHQVTQMGQEVILRCVPISNHLYFYWYRQILGQKVEFLVSFYNNEISEKSEIFDDQFSVERPDGSNFTLKIRSTKLEDSAMYFCASSEDLRLRSYNEQFFGPGTRLTVL.

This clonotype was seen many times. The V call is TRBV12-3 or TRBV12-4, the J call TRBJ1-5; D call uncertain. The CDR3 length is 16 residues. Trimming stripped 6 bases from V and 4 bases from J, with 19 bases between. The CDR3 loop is CASSPLYPDGNQPQHF. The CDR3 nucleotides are TGTGCCAGCAGCCCTCTATACCCGGACGGTAATCAGCCCCAGCATTTT.

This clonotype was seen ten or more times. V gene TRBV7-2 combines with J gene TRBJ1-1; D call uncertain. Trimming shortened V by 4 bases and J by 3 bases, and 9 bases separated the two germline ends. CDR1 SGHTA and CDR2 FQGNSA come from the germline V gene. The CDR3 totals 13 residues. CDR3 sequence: CASSWVMDTEAFF. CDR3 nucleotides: TGTGCCAGCAGCTGGGTCATGGACACTGAAGCTTTCTTT.

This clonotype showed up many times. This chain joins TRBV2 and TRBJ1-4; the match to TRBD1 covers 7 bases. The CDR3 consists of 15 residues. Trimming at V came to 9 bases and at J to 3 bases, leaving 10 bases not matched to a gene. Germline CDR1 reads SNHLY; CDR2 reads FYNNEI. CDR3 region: CASRIGDRANEKLFF. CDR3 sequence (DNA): TGTGCCAGTAGAATTGGGGACAGAGCTAATGAAAAACTGTTTTTT.

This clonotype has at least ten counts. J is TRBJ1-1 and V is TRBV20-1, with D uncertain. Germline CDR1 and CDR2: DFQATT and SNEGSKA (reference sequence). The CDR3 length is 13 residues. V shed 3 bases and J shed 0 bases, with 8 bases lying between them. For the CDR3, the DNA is TGCAGTGCTAGGGGTCCGGTGAACACTGAAGCTTTCTTT. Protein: CSARGPVNTEAFF.

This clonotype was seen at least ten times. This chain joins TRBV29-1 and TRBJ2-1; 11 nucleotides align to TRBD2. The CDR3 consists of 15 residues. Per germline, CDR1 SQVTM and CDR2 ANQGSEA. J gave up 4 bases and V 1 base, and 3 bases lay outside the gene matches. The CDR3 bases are TGCAGCGTTGAAGTTAGCGGGGGGGTATACAATGAGCAGTTCTTC. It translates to CSVEVSGGVYNEQFF.

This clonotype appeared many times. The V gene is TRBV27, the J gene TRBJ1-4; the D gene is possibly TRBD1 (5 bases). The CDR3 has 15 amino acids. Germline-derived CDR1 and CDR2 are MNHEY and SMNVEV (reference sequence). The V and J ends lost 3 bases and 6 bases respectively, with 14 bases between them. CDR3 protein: CASSFVGTGHEKLFF. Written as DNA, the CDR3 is TGTGCCAGCAGTTTCGTCGGGACGGGGCATGAAAAACTGTTTTTT.

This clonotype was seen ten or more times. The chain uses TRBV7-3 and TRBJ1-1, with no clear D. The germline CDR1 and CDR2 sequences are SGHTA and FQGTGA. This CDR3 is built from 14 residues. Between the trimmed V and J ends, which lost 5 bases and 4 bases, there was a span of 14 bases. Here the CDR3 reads CASSATTGATEAFF. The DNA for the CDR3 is TGTGCCAGCAGCGCAACAACGGGTGCCACTGAAGCTTTCTTT.

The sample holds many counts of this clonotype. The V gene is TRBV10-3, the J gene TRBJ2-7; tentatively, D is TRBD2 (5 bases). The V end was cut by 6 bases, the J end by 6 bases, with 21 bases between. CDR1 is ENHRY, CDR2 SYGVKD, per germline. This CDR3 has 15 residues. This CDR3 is CAISHESASSGEQYF. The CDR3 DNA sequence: TGTGCCATCAGCCACGAGTCGGCTTCCAGCGGCGAGCAGTACTTC.

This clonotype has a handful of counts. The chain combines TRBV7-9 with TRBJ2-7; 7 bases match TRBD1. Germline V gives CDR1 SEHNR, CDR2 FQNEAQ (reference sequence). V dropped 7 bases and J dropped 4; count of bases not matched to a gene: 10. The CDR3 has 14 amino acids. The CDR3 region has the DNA TGTGCCAGCAACCTAGGGGGACAGACATACGAGCAGTACTTC. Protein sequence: CASNLGGQTYEQYF.

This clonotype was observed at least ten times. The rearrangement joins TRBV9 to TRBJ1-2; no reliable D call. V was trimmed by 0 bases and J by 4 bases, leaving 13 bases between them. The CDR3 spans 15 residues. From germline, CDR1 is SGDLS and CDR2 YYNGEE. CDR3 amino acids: CASSVGKTKGYGYTF. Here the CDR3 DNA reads TGTGCCAGCAGCGTAGGGAAAACCAAGGGCTATGGCTACACCTTC.

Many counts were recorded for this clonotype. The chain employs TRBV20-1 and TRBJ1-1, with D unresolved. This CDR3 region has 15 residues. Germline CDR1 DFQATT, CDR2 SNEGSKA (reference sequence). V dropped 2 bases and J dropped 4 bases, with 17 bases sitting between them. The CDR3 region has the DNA TGCAGTGCTAGATCGGGTCAGGTGAAAGGCACTGAAGCTTTCTTT. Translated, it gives CSARSGQVKGTEAFF.

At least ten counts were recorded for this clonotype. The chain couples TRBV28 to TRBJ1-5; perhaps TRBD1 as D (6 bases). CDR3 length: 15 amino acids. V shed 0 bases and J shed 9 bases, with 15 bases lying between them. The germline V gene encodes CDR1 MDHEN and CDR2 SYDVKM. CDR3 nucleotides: TGTGCCAGCAGTTTATGGTCACAGGGAGGTCGGCCCCAGCATTTT. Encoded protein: CASSLWSQGGRPQHF.

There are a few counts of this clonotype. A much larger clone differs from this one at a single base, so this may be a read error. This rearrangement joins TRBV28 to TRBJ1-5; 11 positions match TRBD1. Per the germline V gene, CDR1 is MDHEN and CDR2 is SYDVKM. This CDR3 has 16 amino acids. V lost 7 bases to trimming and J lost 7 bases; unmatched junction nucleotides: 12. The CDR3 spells CASKTGTGGSRQPQHF. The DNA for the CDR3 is TGTGCCAGCAAAACCGGGACAGGGGGAAGTCGGCAGCCCCAGCATTTT.

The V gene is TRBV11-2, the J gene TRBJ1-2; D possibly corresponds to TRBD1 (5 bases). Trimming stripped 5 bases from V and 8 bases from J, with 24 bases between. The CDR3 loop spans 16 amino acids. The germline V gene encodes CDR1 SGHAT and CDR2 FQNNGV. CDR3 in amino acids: CASSGGDGYHGNGYTF. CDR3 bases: TGTGCCAGCAGCGGGGGTGATGGGTATCACGGTAACGGCTACACCTTC. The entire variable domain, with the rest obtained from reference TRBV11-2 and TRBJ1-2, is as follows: EAGVAQSPRYKIIEKRQSVAFWCNPISGHATLYWYQQILGQGPKLLIQFQNNGVVDDSQLPKDRFSAERLKGVDSTLKIQPAKLEDSAVYLCASSGGDGYHGNGYTFGSGTRLTVV.

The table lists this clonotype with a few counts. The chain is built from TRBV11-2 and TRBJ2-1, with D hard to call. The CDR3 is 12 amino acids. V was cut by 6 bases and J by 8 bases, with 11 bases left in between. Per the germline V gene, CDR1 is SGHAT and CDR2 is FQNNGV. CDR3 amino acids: CASSPEAYEQFF. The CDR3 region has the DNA TGTGCCAGCAGTCCAGAGGCGTATGAGCAGTTCTTC. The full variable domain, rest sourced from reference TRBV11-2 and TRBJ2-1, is EAGVAQSPRYKIIEKRQSVAFWCNPISGHATLYWYQQILGQGPKLLIQFQNNGVVDDSQLPKDRFSAERLKGVDSTLKIQPAKLEDSAVYLCASSPEAYEQFFGPGTRLTVL.

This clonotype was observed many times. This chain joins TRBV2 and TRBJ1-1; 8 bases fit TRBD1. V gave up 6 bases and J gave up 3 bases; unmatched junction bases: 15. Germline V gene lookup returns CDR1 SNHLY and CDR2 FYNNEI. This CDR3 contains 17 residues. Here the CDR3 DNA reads TGTGCCAGCAGCGTAGGACAGGGCGTGGTATCGTACACTGAAGCTTTCTTT. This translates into CASSVGQGVVSYTEAFF.

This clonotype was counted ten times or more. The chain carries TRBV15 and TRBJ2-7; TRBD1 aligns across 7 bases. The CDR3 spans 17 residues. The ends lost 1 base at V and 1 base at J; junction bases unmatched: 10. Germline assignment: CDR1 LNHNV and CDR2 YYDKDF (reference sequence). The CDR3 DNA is TGTGCCACCAGCAGAGTACTCGGGACAGTATCATCCTACGAGCAGTACTTC. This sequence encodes CATSRVLGTVSSYEQYF.

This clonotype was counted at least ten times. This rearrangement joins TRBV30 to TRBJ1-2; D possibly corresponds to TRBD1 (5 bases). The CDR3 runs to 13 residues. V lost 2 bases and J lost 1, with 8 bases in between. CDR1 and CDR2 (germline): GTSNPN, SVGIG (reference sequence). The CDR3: CAWSRGFNYGYTF. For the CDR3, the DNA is TGTGCCTGGAGTCGGGGCTTTAACTATGGCTACACCTTC.